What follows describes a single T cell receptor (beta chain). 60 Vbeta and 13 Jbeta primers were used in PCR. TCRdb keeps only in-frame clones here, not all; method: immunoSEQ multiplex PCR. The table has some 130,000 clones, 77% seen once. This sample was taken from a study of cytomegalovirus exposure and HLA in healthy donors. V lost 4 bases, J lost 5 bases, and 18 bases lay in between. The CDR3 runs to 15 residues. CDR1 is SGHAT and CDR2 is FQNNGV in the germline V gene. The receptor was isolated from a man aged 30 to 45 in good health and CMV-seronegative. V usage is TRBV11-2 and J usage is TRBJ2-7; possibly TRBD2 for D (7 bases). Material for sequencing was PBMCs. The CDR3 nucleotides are TGTGCCAGCAGCTACGGGGTCGGGGGGCTAAACGAGCAGTACTTC. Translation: CASSYGVGGLNEQYF. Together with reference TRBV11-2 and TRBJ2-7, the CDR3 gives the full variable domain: EAGVAQSPRYKIIEKRQSVAFWCNPISGHATLYWYQQILGQGPKLLIQFQNNGVVDDSQLPKDRFSAERLKGVDSTLKIQPAKLEDSAVYLCASSYGVGGLNEQYFGPGTRLTVT.